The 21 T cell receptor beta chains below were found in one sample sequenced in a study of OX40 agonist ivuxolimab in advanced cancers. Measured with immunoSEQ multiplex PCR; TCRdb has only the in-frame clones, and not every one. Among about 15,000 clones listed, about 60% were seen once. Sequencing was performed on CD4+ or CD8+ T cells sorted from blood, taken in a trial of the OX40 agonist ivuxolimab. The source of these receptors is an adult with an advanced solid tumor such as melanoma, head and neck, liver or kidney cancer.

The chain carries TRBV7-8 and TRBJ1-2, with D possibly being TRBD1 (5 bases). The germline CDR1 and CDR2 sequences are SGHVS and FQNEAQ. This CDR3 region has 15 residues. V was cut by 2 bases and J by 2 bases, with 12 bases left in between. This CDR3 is CASSLRQPSNYGYTF. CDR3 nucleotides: TGTGCCAGCAGCTTACGACAGCCTTCGAACTATGGCTACACCTTC.

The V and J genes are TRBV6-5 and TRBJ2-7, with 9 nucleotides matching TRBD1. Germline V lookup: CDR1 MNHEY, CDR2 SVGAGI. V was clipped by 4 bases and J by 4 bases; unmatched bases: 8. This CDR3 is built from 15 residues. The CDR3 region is CASSLRTGVPYEQYF. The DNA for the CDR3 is TGTGCCAGCAGTTTACGGACAGGGGTCCCGTACGAGCAGTACTTC.

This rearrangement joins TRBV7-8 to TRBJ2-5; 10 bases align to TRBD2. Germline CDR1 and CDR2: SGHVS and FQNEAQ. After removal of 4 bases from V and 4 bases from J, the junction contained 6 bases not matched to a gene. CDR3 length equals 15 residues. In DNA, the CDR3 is TGTGCCAGCAGCTCTACTAGCGGGGATGGAGAGACCCAGTACTTC. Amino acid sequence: CASSSTSGDGETQYF.

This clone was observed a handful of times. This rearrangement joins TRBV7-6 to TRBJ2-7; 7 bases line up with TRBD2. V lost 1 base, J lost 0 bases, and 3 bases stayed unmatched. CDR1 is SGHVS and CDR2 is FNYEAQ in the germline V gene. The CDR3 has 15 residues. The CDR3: CASSLEGGSSYEQYF. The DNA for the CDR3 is TGTGCCAGCAGCTTAGAGGGAGGGAGCTCCTACGAGCAGTACTTC.

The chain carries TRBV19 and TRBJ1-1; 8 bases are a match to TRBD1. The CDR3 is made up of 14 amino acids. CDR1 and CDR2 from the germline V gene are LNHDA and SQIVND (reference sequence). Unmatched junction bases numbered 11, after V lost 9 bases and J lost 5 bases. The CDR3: CASNSRQGLTEAFF. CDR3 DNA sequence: TGTGCCAGCAATTCGAGACAGGGGTTAACTGAAGCTTTCTTT.

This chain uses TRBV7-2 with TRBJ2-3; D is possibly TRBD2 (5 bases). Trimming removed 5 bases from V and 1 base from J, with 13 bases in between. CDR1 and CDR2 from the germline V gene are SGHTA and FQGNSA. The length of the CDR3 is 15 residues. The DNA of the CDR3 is TGTGCCAGCAGCCCCTGGGTAGCGCGCACAGATACGCAGTATTTT. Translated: CASSPWVARTDTQYF.

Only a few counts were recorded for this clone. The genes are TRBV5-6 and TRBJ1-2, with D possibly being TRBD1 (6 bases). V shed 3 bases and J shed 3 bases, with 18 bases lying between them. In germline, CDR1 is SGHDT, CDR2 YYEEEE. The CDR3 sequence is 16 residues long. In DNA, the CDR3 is TGTGCCAGCAGCTCTACCGGCGGGGGCGCCTACTATGGCTACACCTTC. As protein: CASSSTGGGAYYGYTF.

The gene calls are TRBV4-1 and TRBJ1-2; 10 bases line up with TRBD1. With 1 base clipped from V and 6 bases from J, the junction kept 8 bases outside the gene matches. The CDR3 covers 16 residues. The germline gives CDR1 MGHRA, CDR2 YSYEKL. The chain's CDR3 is CASSQGDPTGGDGYTF. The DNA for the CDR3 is TGCGCCAGCAGCCAAGGAGATCCGACAGGGGGCGATGGCTACACCTTC.

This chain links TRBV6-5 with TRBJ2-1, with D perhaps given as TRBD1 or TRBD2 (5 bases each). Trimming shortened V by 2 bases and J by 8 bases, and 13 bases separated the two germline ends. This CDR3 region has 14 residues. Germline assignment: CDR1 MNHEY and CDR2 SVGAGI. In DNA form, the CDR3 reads TGTGCCAGCAGTTACGGGGACCCCAGAGATGAGCAGTTCTTC. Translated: CASSYGDPRDEQFF.

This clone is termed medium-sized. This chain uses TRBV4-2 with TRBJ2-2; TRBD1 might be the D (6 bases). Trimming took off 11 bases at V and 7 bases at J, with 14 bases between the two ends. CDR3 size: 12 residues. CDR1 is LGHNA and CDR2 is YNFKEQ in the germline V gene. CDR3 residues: CASQGIGGELFF. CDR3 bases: TGTGCCTCTCAGGGGATCGGCGGGGAGCTGTTTTTT.

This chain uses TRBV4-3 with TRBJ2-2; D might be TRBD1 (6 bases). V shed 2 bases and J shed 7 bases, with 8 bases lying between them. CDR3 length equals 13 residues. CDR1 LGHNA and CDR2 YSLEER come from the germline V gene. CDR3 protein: CASSQTGSGELFF. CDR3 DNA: TGCGCCAGCAGCCAAACAGGGAGCGGGGAGCTGTTTTTT.

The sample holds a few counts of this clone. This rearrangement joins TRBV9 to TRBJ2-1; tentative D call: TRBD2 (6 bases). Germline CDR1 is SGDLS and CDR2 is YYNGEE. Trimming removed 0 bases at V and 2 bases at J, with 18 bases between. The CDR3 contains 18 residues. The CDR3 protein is CASSVDSVLGGPYNEQFF. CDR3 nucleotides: TGTGCCAGCAGCGTAGATTCGGTCTTGGGGGGTCCCTACAATGAGCAGTTCTTC.

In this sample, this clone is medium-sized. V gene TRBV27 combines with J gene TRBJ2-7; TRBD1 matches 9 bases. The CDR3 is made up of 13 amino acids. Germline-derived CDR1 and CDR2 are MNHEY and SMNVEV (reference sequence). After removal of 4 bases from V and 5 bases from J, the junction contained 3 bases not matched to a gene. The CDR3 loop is CASSYYRGHEQYF. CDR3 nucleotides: TGTGCCAGCAGTTATTACAGGGGGCACGAGCAGTACTTC.

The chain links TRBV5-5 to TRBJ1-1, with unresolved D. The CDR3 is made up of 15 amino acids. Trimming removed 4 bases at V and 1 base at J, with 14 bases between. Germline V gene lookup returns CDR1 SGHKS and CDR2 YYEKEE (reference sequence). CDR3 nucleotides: TGTGCCAGCAGCGCCCGCCCGTGGGGGAACACTGAAGCTTTCTTT. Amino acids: CASSARPWGNTEAFF.

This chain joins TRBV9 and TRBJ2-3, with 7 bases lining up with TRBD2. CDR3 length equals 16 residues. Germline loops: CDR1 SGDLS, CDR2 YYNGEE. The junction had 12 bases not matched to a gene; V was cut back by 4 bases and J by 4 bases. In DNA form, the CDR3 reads TGTGCCAGCAGCCCCCCAGCGGGGTCGGGTCCAGATACGCAGTATTTT. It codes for CASSPPAGSGPDTQYF.

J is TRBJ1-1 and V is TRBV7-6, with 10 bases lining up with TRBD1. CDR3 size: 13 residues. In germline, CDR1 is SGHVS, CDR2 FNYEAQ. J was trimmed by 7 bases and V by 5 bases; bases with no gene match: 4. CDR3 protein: CASSATGGIEAFF. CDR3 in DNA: TGTGCCAGCAGCGCGACAGGGGGCATTGAAGCTTTCTTT.

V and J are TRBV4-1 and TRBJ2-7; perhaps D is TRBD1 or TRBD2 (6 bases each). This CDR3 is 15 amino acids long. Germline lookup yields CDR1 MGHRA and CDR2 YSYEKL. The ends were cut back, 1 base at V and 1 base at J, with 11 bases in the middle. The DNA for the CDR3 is TGCGCCAGCAGCCAAGGGGGGGCCGAGTCCTACGAGCAGTACTTC. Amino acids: CASSQGGAESYEQYF.

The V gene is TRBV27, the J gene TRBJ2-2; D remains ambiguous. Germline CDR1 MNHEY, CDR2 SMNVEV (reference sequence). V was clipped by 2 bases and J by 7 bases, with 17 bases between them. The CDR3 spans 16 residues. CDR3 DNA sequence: TGTGCCAGCAGTTTAGCCGAAACACCACCGGGCGGGGAGCTGTTTTTT. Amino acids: CASSLAETPPGGELFF.

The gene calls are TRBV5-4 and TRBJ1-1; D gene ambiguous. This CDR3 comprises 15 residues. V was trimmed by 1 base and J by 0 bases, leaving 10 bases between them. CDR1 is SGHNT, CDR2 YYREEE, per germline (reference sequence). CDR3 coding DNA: TGTGCCAGCAGCTTGTACAGCTTCATGAACACTGAAGCTTTCTTT. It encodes CASSLYSFMNTEAFF.

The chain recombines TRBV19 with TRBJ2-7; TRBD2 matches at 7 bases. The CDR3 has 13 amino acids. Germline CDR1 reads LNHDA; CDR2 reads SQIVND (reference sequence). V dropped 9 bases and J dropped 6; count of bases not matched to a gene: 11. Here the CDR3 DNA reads TGTGCCAGCTCACCGGGACTAACGCTCGAGCAGTACTTC. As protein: CASSPGLTLEQYF.

CDR3 DNA sequence: TGTGCCAGCAGTTTAGGCAGGTACAATCAGCCCCAGCATTTT. Translated, it gives CASSLGRYNQPQHF. This sequence joins TRBV28 and TRBJ1-5, with unresolved D. The germline V gene encodes CDR1 MDHEN and CDR2 SYDVKM. The V gene lost 2 bases and the J gene lost 3 bases, with 8 bases spanning the gap. This CDR3 region has 14 residues.